Here is one TCR beta chain with its context. Its antigen is unidentified. The data derive from a study of CD8+ T cells in alopecia areata. Study in general: Treatment comprised oral tofacitinib, 5 to 10 mg twice daily, in treated patients.

Extracted from the samples, RNA was reverse transcribed into cDNA to serve as the sequencing template. Produced via immunoSEQ multiplex PCR; TCRdb's table is partial and in-frame only. The sample yields about 98,000 clones, 35% to 45% seen once. Study-wide findings and caveats: The study found higher clonality in lesional than normal scalp, especially in alopecia totalis/universalis.

Sequenced input: CD4+ T cells sorted from blood. The source is a human donor with alopecia areata.

Here the CDR3 reads CSASPFSGETQYF. CDR3 nucleotide sequence: TGCAGCGCCTCACCCTTTAGTGGAGAGACCCAGTACTTC. The chain combines TRBV29-1 with TRBJ2-5; D remains unclear. In germline, CDR1 is SQVTM, CDR2 ANQGSEA. V lost 7 bases and J lost 4, with 16 bases in between. The CDR3 is made up of 13 amino acids.